The 9 T cell receptor beta chains below all came from one sample that was sequenced in a study of T cell changes during pregnancy in multiple sclerosis. TCRdb's copy holds only in-frame clones and misses some; the assay was immunoSEQ multiplex PCR. This table holds 40,000 or so clones, about 88% found once. The sample was CD8+ T cells from peripheral blood mononuclear cells, taken in the first trimester of pregnancy. The receptors come from a female donor with multiple sclerosis, enrolled in a pregnancy study.

The count of this clone is one. The chain has TRBV7-9 and TRBJ2-7; TRBD2 agrees at 10 bases. Germline V CDR1 and CDR2: SEHNR, FQNEAQ (reference sequence). V gave up 3 bases and J gave up 1 base; unmatched junction bases: 9. There are 17 residues in the CDR3. The CDR3 DNA sequence: TGTGCCAGCAGCTTGCCTAGCGGGGGCCCCAGGTCCTACGAGCAGTACTTC. This sequence encodes CASSLPSGGPRSYEQYF.

This clone was observed many times. This chain joins TRBV6-4 and TRBJ2-2, with D possibly being TRBD1 (5 bases). Trimming stripped 1 base from V and 4 bases from J, with 13 bases between. Germline lookup yields CDR1 MRHNA and CDR2 SNTAGT. The CDR3 runs to 16 residues. The CDR3 sequence: CASSDLTRQTTGELFF. The CDR3 region has the DNA TGTGCCAGCAGTGACTTAACCCGACAGACCACCGGGGAGCTGTTTTTT.

The J gene is TRBJ1-2, the V gene TRBV29-1, with TRBD1 matching over 7 bases. The CDR3 is made up of 15 amino acids. Per the germline V gene, CDR1 is SQVTM and CDR2 is ANQGSEA. V was clipped by 4 bases and J by 5 bases; unmatched bases: 13. Written as DNA, the CDR3 is TGCAGCGTTGGGTTTACGGGGACAGAATATTATGGCTACACCTTC. As protein: CSVGFTGTEYYGYTF.

The V and J genes are TRBV4-2 and TRBJ1-1, with 10 bases that match TRBD1. The V gene's germline CDR1 is LGHNA and CDR2 YNFKEQ. V was pared by 6 bases and J by 3 bases, with 7 bases of the junction left unmatched. The CDR3 spans 15 residues. Written as DNA, the CDR3 is TGTGCCAGCAGTCCCTGGGGGACAGGGGACACTGAAGCTTTCTTT. Amino acids: CASSPWGTGDTEAFF.

DNA of the CDR3: TGTGCCAGCAGCCAAGATCGGGGACTGGACCCTACCTACACAGATACGCAGTATTTT. Its translation: CASSQDRGLDPTYTDTQYF. The chain joins TRBV14 to TRBJ2-3, with TRBD2 as a possible D gene (6 bases). Germline CDR1 reads SGHDN; CDR2 reads FVKESK. This CDR3 region has 19 residues. With 0 bases removed from V and 2 bases from J, the gap between germline ends came to 21 bases.

The V and J genes are TRBV6-5 and TRBJ1-1; D remains ambiguous. V dropped 0 bases and J dropped 6 bases, with 8 bases sitting between them. The germline V gene has CDR1 MNHEY and CDR2 SVGAGI. The CDR3 spans 13 residues. The chain's CDR3 is CASSYSSQAEAFF. CDR3 coding DNA: TGTGCCAGCAGTTACTCATCCCAGGCTGAAGCTTTCTTT.

V gene TRBV5-6 combines with J gene TRBJ1-4; 7 positions agree with TRBD1. Germline V gene sequence: CDR1 SGHDT, CDR2 YYEEEE. V lost 4 bases to trimming and J lost 0 bases; unmatched junction nucleotides: 3. CDR3 length equals 15 residues. CDR3 loop: CASSPGTATNEKLFF. The CDR3 DNA sequence: TGTGCCAGCAGCCCCGGGACAGCAACTAATGAAAAACTGTTTTTT.

The chain carries TRBV21-1 and TRBJ2-5; the D call in the table, TRBD1, was not verified against the DNA. TRBV21-1 is a recognized pseudogene. The CDR3 sequence is 16 residues long. The CDR3 coding sequence is TGTGCCAGCAGGAAAAAAGCTAGGACAGAGCAAGAGACCCAGTACTTC. Residues: CASRKKARTEQETQYF.

This clone has only one observation. This chain connects TRBV29-1 to TRBJ1-2, with no clear D. V gave up 2 bases and J gave up 3 bases, with 10 bases separating them. The CDR3 spans 13 residues. The germline CDR1 and CDR2 sequences are SQVTM and ANQGSEA. The CDR3 protein is CSVEIVQYYGYTF. CDR3 nucleotides: TGCAGCGTTGAAATAGTACAGTACTATGGCTACACCTTC.